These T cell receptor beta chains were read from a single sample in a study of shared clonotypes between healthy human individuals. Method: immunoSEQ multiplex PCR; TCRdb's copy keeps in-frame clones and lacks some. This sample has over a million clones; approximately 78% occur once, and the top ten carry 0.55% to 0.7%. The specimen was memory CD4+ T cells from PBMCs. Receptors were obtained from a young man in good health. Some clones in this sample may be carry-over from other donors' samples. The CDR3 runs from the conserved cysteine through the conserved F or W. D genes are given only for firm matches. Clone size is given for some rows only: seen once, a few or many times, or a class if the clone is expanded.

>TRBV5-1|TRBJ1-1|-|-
TGCGCCAGCAGCTTGGAGCTCGGGACCCCTGAAGCTTTCTTT
CASSLELGTPEAFF
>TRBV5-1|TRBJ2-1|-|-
TGCGCCAGCAGCTTGGTTGTTACTCCCAATGAGCAGTTCTTC
CASSLVVTPNEQFF
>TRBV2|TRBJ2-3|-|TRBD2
TGTGCCAGCAGTGAGGCGGGAGGGCCCCCAGATACGCAGTATTTT
CASSEAGGPPDTQYF
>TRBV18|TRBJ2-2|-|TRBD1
TGTGCCAGCTCACCACAGGGACAGGTGCCCGGGGAGCTGTTTTTT
CASSPQGQVPGELFF
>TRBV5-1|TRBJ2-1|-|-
TGCGCCAGCAGCGCCGACAGCTACAATGAGCAGTTCTTC
CASSADSYNEQFF
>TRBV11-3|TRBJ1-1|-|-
TGTGCCAGCAGCCCGTCGGGGGGGACGAACACTGAAGCTTTCTTT
CASSPSGGTNTEAFF
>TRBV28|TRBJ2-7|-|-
TGTGCCAGCAGTTTCCTTGATAGGCACCGCCTGGACGAGCAGTACTTC
CASSFLDRHRLDEQYF
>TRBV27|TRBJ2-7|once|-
TGTGCCAGCAGTTTAAGGTACCTTGGACAGAGCTACGAGCAGTACTTC
CASSLRYLGQSYEQYF
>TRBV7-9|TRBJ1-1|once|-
TGTGCCAGCAGCGTATGGACAGCTAACACTGAAGCTTTCTTT
CASSVWTANTEAFF
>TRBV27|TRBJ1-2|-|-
TGTGCCAGCAGTTTATTCGGGGGGCGCGGCTATGGCTACACCTTC
CASSLFGGRGYGYTF
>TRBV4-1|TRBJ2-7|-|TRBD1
TGCGCCAGCAGGCAAGCAGGCAGGGGGCAGTACGAGCAGTACTTC
CASRQAGRGQYEQYF
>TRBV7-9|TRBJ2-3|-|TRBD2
TGTGCCAGCAGCTTAGGGCTAGCGGGAGCCACAGATACGCAGTATTTT
CASSLGLAGATDTQYF
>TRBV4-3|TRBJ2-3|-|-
TGCGCCAGCAGCCAAGAAATGGGCCCGGCACTAGATACGCAGTATTTT
CASSQEMGPALDTQYF
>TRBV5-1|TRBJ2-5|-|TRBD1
TGCGCCAGCAGCGTTCAGGGGGCTGGGGAGACCCAGTACTTC
CASSVQGAGETQYF
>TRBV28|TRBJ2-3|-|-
TGTGCCAGCAGTTTGAGAGTTCGCACAGATACGCAGTATTTT
CASSLRVRTDTQYF
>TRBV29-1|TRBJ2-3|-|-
TGCAGCGTATGTGCCCCTGGCACAGATACGCAGTATTTT
CSVCAPGTDTQYF
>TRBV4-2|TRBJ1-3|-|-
TGTGCCAGCAGCCACGCCACCAGCGAGGACACCATATATTTT
CASSHATSEDTIYF
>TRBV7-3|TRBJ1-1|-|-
TGTGCCAGCAAACAGACAGCGAACACTGAAGCTTTCTTT
CASKQTANTEAFF
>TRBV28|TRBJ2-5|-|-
TGTGCCAGCAGTCCCCCGGGGAGGTACCAAGAGACCCAGTACTTC
CASSPPGRYQETQYF
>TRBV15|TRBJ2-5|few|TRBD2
TGTGCCACCAGCAGAGATCCGCTAGCGGGAGGCATACTGTACCAAGAGACCCAGTACTTC
CATSRDPLAGGILYQETQYF
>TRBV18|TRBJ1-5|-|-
TGTGCCAGCTCACCACCGGACGGACATCAGCCCCAGCATTTT
CASSPPDGHQPQHF
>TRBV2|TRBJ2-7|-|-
TGTGCCATCGTGTTGATAAGCTCCTACGAGCAGTACTTC
CAIVLISSYEQYF
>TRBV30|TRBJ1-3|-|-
TGTGCCTGGATCACCTCTGGAAACACCATATATTTT
CAWITSGNTIYF
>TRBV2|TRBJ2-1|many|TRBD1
TGTGCCACCCTTAGGGACAGAAATTACAATGAGCAGTTCTTC
CATLRDRNYNEQFF
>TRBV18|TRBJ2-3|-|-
TGTGCCAGCTCACCATTGGGCAGGACTAGCACAGATACGCAGTATTTT
CASSPLGRTSTDTQYF
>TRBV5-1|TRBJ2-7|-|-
TGCGCCAGCAGGAGGGACCTGGGTGGCGAGCAGTACTTC
CASRRDLGGEQYF
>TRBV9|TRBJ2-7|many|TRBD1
TGTGCCAGCAGCGTAGGGGGACAGGGGTTATACGAGCAGTACTTC
CASSVGGQGLYEQYF
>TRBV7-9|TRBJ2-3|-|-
TGTGCCAGCAGCCGAGGCGGGGTCTTAGATACGCAGTATTTT
CASSRGGVLDTQYF
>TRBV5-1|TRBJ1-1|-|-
TGCGCCAGCAGCTTGGCGGGCAGGAGGATAGGCACTGAAGCTTTCTTT
CASSLAGRRIGTEAFF
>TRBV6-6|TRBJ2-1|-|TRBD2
TGTGCCAGCAGTTCGGCGGGACTAGCGGCCTACAATGAGCAGTTCTTC
CASSSAGLAAYNEQFF
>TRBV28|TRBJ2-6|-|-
TGTGCCAGCAGTTCAAGACTGGCAGGGGGGGCCAACGTCCTGACTTTC
CASSSRLAGGANVLTF
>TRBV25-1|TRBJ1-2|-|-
TGTGCCAGCAGTCCCCCCGGGACACCAGCTAACTATGGCTACACCTTC
CASSPPGTPANYGYTF
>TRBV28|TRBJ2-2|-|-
TGTGCCAGCACCCACCTAGGGGAAAACACCGGGGAGCTGTTTTTT
CASTHLGENTGELFF
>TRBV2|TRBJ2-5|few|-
TGTGCCAGCAGTCTCAGAAACAGGGTAGGAGAGACCCAGTACTTC
CASSLRNRVGETQYF
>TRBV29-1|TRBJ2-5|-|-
TGCAGCGAATCACAGGGTTCCGAGACCCAGTACTTC
CSESQGSETQYF
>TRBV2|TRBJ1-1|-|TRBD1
TGTGCCAGCGGGGTGACAGGGATTCTTTTAGCTTTCTTT
CASGVTGILLAFF
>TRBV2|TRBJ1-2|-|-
TGTGCCAGCAGTGAAGGGGCTGCCCGTGGCTACACCTTC
CASSEGAARGYTF
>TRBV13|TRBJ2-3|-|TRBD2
TGTGCCAGCAGCCAGGGACTAGCGTCGTATACGCAGTATTTT
CASSQGLASYTQYF
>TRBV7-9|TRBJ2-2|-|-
TGTGCCAGCACCCCGGGCCCTGGCGGGGAGCTGTTTTTT
CASTPGPGGELFF